Detailed here is one T cell receptor beta chain. The target of this receptor is not known. No much larger clone exists at a distance of one base, and base qualities are not known. The immunoSEQ Assay, a bias-controlled multiplex PCR, was used to amplify TCRbeta CDR3 regions from genomic DNA. Regarding the original processing steps: Nucleated cell counts per sample were estimated from amplification of reference gene primers within the assay. To quantify the absolute abundance of each unique TCRbeta CDR3 rearrangement, sequence reads were collapsed and filtered. For each sample, productive Simpson clonality was calculated as the square root of Simpson's diversity index across productive rearrangements. TCRdb's version of the immuneACCESS table is confined to in-frame rearrangements and falls short of the full clone set. An unresolved V gene accounts for under half of the shortfall where checked; the remainder is of unknown origin. The V and J calls and clone size come from that table; D and trimming were worked out from the DNA. The sample includes 150,000 to 180,000 clones, with about 89% observed a single time. Clones ranked in the top ten supply under 0.6% of the sample.

The data stem from a study of blood T cell repertoires in COVID-19 (dated by TCRdb to the early 2020s). About the investigation overall: Collaborator samples came from the United States, Italy and Spain and covered acute and convalescent phases of COVID-19. The prospective study material was composed of cDNA or gDNA derived from T cells, B-cell-depleted T cells, or PBMCs. The dataset comprised deeply sampled blood TCRbeta repertoires from subjects exposed to, actively infected with, or recovered from COVID-19. The repertoires were released in a freely available public database meant as a resource for research on the immune response to SARS-CoV-2. Samples were obtained from the ongoing ImmuneRACE study (first 160 participants) and from about 1,300 subjects provided by 6 global collaborators. Sample metadata almost always included a de-identified subject ID, COVID-19 status, age in years and sex. Where available, HLA class I and class II types were taken from metadata supplied by the sample provider and were not determined by assay-based typing.

Each collaborating institution followed its own protocols to collect whole blood in K2EDTA tubes. For TCRbeta analysis, collaborators shipped samples in one of three forms: frozen whole blood, isolated PBMCs, or DNA extracted from either of those sample types. The CDR3 measures 15 amino acids from cysteine to phenylalanine. Just the 45-base CDR3 DNA is kept, in frame starting at base 1. According to the germline V gene, CDR1 reads MDHEN and CDR2 reads SYDVKM. V is cut by 7 bases and J by 2 bases, and the space between the germline ends is 15 bases. Results the study describes overall, beyond this receptor: Clinical and demographic metadata were provided uncurated, with the amount varying by source and participant.

This chain joins TRBV28 to TRBJ1-5, and the D gene may be TRBD1, 6 bases matching. The receptor was derived from a man between 45 and 60 years old with acute or convalescent COVID-19. Sequenced input: peripheral blood. In nucleotides, the sequence is TGTGCCAGCATATCAGGGGTGCTTGGCAATCAGCCCCAGCATTTT. Its protein reads: CASISGVLGNQPQHF.